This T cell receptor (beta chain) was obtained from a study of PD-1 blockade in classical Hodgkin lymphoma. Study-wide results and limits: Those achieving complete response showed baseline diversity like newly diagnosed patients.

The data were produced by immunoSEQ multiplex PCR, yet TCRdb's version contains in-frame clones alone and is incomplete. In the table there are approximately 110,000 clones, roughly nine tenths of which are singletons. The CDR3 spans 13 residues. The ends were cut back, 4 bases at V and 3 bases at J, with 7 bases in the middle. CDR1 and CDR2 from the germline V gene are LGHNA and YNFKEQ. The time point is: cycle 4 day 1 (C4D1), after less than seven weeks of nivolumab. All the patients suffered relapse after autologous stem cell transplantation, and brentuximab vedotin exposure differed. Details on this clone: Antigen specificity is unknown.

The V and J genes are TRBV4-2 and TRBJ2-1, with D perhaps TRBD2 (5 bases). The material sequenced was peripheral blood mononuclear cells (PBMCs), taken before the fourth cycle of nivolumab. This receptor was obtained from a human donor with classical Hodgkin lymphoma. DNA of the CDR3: TGTGCCAGCAGCCCCGGAGGCTACAATGAGCAGTTCTTC. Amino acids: CASSPGGYNEQFF.